The following is a TCR beta chain sequence with its context. Assay used: immunoSEQ multiplex PCR; TCRdb lists only in-frame clones, some missing. Of about 1.5 million clones listed, approximately 98% are singletons. The data originate from a study of shared clonotypes between healthy human individuals. Germline V CDR1 and CDR2: SGHVS, FNYEAQ. The junction had 12 bases not matched to a gene; V was cut back by 8 bases and J by 5 bases. This CDR3 contains 15 residues. The sample comprised naive CD4+ T cells sorted from blood. Subset indicated: CD45RA+ positively selected. The chain employs TRBV7-6 and TRBJ2-3; 8 nucleotides align to TRBD1. The clonotype comes from a man aged 30-40 years in good health. DNA of the CDR3: TGTGCCAGCGGTGTGAGGGGCAGGGGGCAAGATACGCAGTATTTT. Amino acid sequence: CASGVRGRGQDTQYF. Using reference TRBV7-6 and TRBJ2-3 for the parts outside the CDR3, the full variable domain is GAGVSQSPRYKVTKRGQDVALRCDPISGHVSLYWYRQALGQGPEFLTYFNYEAQQDKSGLPNDRFSAERPEGSISTLTIQRTEQRDSAMYRCASGVRGRGQDTQYFGPGTRLTVL.